The present TCR beta chain was sequenced within a study of blood T cell repertoires in COVID-19. Per the original methods: Reference gene primer amplification gave nucleated cell count estimates. Only in-frame clones appear in the TCRdb table, and some are missing; sequencing was by immunoSEQ multiplex PCR. V and J calls and clone size are copied from that table; D and trimming were computed from the DNA. The sample lists about 220,000 clones, about four fifths seen once, with about 7% in the top ten. This CDR3 is 16 amino acids long. Germline V gene data show CDR1 as KGHDR and CDR2 as SFDVKD. After removal of 5 bases from V and 0 bases from J, the junction contained 5 bases not matched to a gene.

Sequencing used PBMCs or T cells enriched from blood (not recorded which). This sequence originates from a woman aged 40 to 50 who had recovered from COVID-19. The V and J genes are TRBV24-1 and TRBJ2-4, with 8 bases matching TRBD2. The CDR3 nucleotides are TGTGCCACCAGTGCCGGCGGGGGGCTAGCCAAAAACATTCAGTACTTC. It is translated as CATSAGGGLAKNIQYF.